The present entry profiles one TCR beta chain with its context. The V end lost 3 bases, the J end lost 9 bases, and 21 bases lay between the germline ends. Germline V gene lookup returns CDR1 SEHNR and CDR2 FQNEAQ (reference sequence). The CDR3 runs 16 residues. The record originates from a study of blood T cell repertoires in COVID-19. About the study: Sites across the United States, Italy and Spain contributed samples from acute and convalescent COVID-19.

Sequencing used immunoSEQ multiplex PCR; TCRdb keeps in-frame clones, though not all of them. The table includes approximately 90,000 clones, 84% detected once. This clonotype was sampled from a man aged 60 to 75 with acute or convalescent COVID-19. V and J are TRBV7-9 and TRBJ2-1; D may be TRBD2 (7 bases). The sequencing input was peripheral blood. CDR3 region: CASSFPQGAGRGEQFF. CDR3 DNA sequence: TGTGCCAGCAGCTTTCCACAGGGCGCGGGGAGGGGTGAGCAGTTCTTC.